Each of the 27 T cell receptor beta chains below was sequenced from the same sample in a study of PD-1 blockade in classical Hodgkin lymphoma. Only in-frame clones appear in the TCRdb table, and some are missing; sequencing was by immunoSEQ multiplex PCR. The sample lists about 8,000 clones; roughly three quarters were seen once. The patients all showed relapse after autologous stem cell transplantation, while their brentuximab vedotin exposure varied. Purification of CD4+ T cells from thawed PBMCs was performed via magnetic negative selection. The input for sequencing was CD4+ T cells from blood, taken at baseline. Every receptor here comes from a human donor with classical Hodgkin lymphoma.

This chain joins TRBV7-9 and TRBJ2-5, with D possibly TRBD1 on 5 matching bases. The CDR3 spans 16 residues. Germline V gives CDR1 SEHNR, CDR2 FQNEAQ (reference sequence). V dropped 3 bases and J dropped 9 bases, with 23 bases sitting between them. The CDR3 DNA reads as TGTGCCAGCAGCTTTAGTGGGGCAGGGAAGGTCGCCGCCCAGTACTTC. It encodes CASSFSGAGKVAAQYF.

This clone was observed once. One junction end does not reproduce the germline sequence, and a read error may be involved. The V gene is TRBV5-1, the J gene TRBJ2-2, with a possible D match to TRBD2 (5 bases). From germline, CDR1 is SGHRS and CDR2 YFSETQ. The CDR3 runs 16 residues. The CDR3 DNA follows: TGCGCCAGCACCCTGAGAGGGCTGGGGAACCCCGGGGAGCTGTTTTTT. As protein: CASTLRGLGNPGELFF.

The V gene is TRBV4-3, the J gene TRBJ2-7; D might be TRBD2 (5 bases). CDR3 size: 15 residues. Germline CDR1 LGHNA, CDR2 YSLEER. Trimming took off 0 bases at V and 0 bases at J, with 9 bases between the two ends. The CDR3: CASSQDRAGSYEQYF. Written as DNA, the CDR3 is TGCGCCAGCAGCCAAGATCGGGCGGGCTCCTACGAGCAGTACTTC.

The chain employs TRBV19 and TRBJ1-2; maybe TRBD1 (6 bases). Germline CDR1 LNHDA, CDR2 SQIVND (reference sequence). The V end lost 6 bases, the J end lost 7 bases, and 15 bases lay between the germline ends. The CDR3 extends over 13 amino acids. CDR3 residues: CASRTTGAGGYTF. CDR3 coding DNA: TGTGCCAGTAGAACGACAGGAGCGGGTGGCTACACCTTC.

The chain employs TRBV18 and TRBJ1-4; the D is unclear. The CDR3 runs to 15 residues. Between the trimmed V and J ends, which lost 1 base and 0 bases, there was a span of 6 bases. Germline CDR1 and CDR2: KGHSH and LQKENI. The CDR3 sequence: CASSPRTATNEKLFF. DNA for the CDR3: TGTGCCAGCTCACCACGGACGGCAACTAATGAAAAACTGTTTTTT.

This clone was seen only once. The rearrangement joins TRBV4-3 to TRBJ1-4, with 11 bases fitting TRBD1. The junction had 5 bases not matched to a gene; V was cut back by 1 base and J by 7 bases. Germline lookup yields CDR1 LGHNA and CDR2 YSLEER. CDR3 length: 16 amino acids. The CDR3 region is CASSQGSGTGGEKLFF. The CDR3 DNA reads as TGCGCCAGCAGCCAAGGGAGCGGGACAGGGGGTGAAAAACTGTTTTTT.

CDR3 protein: CAWSLYRLGELFF. Written as DNA, the CDR3 is TGTGCCTGGAGTTTGTACCGTCTCGGGGAGCTGTTTTTT. This chain connects TRBV30 to TRBJ2-2, with D uncertain. V lost 2 bases and J lost 7, with 11 bases in between. Germline V gene sequence: CDR1 GTSNPN, CDR2 SVGIG (reference sequence). The CDR3 runs to 13 residues.

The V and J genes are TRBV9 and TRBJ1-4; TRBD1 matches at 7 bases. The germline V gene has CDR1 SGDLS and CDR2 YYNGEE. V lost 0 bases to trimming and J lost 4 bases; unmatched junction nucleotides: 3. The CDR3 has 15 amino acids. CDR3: CASSVGGQHNEKLFF. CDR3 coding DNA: TGTGCCAGCAGCGTAGGGGGACAGCATAATGAAAAACTGTTTTTT.

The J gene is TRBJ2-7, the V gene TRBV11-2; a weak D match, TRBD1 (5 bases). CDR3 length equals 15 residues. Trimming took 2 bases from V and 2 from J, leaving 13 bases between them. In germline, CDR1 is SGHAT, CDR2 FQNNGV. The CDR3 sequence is CASSLTTGLAYEQYF. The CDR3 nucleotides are TGTGCCAGCAGCTTAACCACAGGTCTCGCCTACGAGCAGTACTTC.

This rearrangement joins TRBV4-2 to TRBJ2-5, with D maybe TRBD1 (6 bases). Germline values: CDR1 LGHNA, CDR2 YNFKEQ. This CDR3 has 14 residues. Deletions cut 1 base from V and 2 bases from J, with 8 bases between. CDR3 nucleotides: TGTGCCAGCAGCCAAGGACAGGTTCAAGAGACCCAGTACTTC. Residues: CASSQGQVQETQYF.

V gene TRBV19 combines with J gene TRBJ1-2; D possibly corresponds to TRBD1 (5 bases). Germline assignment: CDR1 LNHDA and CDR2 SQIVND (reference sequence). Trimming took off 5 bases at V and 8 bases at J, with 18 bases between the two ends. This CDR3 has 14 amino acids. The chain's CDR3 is CASSSSSGAGGYTF. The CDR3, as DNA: TGTGCCAGTAGTTCCTCGTCCGGGGCAGGCGGCTACACCTTC.

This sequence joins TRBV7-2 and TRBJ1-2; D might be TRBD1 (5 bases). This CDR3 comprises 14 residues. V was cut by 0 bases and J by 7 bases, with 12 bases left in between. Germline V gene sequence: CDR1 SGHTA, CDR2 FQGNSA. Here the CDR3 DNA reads TGTGCCAGCAGCTTAGCACAGGCTGGCGGTGGCTACACCTTC. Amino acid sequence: CASSLAQAGGGYTF.

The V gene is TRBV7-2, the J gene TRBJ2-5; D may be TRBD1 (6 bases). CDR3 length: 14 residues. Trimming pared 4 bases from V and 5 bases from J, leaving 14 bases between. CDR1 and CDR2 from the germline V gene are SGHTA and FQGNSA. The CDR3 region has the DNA TGTGCCAGCAGCTATCAAGGGGGTATTGAGACCCAGTACTTC. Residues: CASSYQGGIETQYF.

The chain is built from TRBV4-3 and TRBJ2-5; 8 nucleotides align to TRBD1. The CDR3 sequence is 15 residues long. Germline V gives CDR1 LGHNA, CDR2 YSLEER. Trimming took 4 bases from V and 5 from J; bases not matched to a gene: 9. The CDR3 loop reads CASSRNRGFGETQYF. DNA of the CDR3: TGCGCCAGCAGCCGGAACAGGGGGTTCGGGGAGACCCAGTACTTC.

The chain's CDR3 is CASSSRGQTVAEAFF. CDR3 bases: TGTGCCAGCAGCTCTCGGGGACAAACGGTTGCTGAAGCTTTCTTT. The chain has TRBV5-4 and TRBJ1-1; TRBD1 might be the D (6 bases). This CDR3 region has 15 residues. V shed 3 bases and J shed 6 bases, with 18 bases lying between them. Germline V lookup: CDR1 SGHNT, CDR2 YYREEE (reference sequence).

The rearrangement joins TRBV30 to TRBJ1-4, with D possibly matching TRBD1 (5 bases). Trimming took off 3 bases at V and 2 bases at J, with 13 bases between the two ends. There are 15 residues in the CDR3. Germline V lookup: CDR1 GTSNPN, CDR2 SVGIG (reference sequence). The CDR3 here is CAWSGGGSTNEKLFF. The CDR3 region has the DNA TGTGCCTGGAGCGGCGGGGGAAGCACTAATGAAAAACTGTTTTTT.

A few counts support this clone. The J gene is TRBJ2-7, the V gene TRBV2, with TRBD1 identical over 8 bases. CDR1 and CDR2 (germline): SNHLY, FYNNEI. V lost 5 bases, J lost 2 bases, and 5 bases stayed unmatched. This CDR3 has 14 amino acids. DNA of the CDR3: TGTGCCAGCAGTAGACAGGGGACGCCCTACGAGCAGTACTTC. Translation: CASSRQGTPYEQYF.

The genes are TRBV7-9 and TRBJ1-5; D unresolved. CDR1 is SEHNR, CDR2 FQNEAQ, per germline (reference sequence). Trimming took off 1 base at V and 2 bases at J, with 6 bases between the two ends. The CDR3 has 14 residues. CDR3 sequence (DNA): TGTGCCAGCAGCTTAGACAGTGGCAATCAGCCCCAGCATTTT. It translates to CASSLDSGNQPQHF.

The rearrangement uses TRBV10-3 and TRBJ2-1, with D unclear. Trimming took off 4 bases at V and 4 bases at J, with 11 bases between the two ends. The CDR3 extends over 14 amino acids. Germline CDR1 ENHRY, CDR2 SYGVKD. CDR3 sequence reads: CAISVVGTYNEQFF. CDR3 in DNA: TGTGCCATCAGTGTGGTCGGAACTTACAATGAGCAGTTCTTC.

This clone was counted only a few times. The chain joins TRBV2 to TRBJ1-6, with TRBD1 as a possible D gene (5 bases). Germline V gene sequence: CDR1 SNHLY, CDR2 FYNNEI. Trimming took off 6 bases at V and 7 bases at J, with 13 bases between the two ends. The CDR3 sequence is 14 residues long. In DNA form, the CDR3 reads TGTGCCAGCAGCGGGGGGACGGTGAATTCACCCCTCCACTTT. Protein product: CASSGGTVNSPLHF.

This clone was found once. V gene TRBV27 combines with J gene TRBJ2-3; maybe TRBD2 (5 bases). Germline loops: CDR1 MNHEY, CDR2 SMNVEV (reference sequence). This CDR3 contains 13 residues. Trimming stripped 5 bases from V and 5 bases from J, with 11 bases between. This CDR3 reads CASSGRAGDTQYF. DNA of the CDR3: TGTGCCAGCAGTGGTAGGGCGGGAGATACGCAGTATTTT.

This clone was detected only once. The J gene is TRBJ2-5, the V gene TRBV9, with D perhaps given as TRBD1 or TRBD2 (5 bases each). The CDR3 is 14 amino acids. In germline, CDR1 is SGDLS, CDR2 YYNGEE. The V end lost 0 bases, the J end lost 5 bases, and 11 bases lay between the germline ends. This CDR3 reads CASSVGGAGETQYF. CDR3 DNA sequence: TGTGCCAGCAGCGTAGGAGGGGCAGGGGAGACCCAGTACTTC.

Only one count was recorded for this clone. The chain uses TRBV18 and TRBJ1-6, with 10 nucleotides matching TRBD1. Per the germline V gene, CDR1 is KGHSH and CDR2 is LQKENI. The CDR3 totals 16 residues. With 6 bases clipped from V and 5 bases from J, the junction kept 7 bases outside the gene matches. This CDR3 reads CASSTGTGDDNSPLHF. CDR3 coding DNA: TGTGCCAGCTCTACCGGGACAGGGGATGATAATTCACCCCTCCACTTT.

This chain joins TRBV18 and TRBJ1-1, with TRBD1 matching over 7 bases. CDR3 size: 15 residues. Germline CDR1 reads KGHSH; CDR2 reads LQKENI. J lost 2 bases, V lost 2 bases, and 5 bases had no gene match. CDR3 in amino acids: CASSPRGQLNTEAFF. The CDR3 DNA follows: TGTGCCAGCTCACCAAGGGGACAGCTAAACACTGAAGCTTTCTTT.

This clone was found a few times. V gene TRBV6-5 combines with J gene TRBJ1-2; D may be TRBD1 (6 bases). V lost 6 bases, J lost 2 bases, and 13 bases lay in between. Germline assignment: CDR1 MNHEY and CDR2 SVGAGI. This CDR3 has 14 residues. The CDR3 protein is CASSRGQRNYGYTF. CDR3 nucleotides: TGTGCCAGCAGCCGCGGACAGCGAAACTATGGCTACACCTTC.

The CDR3 sequence is CASSRAGHTTYEQYF. The CDR3 DNA follows: TGTGCCAGTAGTCGGGCGGGCCATACCACCTACGAGCAGTACTTC. The rearrangement links TRBV19 to TRBJ2-7, with D possibly being TRBD2 (5 bases). The CDR3 has 15 amino acids. Germline V gene lookup returns CDR1 LNHDA and CDR2 SQIVND (reference sequence). Trimming removed 5 bases at V and 2 bases at J, with 16 bases between.

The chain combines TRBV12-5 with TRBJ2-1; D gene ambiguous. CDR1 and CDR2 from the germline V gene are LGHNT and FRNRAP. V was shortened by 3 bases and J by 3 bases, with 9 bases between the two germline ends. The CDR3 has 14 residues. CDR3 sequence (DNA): TGTGCTAGTGGTTTTGGCGTAAACTACAATGAGCAGTTCTTC. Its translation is CASGFGVNYNEQFF.